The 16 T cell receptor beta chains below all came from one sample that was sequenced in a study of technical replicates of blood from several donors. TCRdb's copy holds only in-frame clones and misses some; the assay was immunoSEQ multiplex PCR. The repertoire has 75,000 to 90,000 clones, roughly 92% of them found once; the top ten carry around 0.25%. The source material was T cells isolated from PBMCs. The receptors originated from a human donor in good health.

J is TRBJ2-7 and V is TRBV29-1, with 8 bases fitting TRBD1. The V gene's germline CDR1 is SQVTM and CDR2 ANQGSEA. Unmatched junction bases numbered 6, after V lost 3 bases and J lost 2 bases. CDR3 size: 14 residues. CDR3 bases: TGCAGCGTTGAGGGGACAGGCCGGGCCTACGAGCAGTACTTC. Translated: CSVEGTGRAYEQYF.

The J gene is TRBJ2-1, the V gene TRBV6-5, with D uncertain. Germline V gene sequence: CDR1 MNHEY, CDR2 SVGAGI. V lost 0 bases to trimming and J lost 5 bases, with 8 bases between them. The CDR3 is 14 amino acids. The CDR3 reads CASSYSGPNNEQFF. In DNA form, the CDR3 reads TGTGCCAGCAGTTACTCGGGCCCAAACAATGAGCAGTTCTTC.

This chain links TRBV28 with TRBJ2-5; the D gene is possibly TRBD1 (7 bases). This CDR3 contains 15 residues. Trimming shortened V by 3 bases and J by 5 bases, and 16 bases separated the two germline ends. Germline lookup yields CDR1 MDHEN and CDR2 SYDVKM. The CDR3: CASSFYKAGGETQYF. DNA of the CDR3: TGTGCCAGCAGTTTTTATAAGGCAGGGGGGGAGACCCAGTACTTC.

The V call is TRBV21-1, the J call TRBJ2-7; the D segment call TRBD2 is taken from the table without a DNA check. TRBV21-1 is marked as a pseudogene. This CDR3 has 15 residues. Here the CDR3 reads CASSRGEALPYEQYF. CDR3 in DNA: TGTGCCAGCAGCCGCGGGGAAGCGCTTCCCTACGAGCAGTACTTC.

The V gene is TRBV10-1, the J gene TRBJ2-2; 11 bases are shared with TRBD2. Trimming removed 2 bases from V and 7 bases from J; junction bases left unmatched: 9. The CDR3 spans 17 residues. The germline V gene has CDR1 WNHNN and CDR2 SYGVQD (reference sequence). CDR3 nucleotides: TGCGCCAGCAGTGAGCGAATTTCCGGGACTAGCGGCGGGGAGCTGTTTTTT. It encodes CASSERISGTSGGELFF.

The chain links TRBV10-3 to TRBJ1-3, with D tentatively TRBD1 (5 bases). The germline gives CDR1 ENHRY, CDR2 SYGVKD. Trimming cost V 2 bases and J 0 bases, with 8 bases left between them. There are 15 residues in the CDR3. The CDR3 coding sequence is TGTGCCATCAGTGAGGGGGGGAGCTCTGGAAACACCATATATTTT. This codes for CAISEGGSSGNTIYF.

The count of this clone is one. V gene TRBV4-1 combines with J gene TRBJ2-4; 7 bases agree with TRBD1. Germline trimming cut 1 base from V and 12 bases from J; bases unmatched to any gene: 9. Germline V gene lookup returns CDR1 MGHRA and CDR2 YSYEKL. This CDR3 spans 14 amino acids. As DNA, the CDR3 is TGCGCCAGCAGCCAAGTCCGAGGGGGCGGAGGTCAGTACTTC. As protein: CASSQVRGGGGQYF.

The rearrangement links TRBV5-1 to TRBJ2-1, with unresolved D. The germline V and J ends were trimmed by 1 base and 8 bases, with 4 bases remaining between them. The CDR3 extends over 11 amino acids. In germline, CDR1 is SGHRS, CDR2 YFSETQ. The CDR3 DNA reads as TGCGCCAGCAGCTTGTCCGATGAGCAGTTCTTC. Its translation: CASSLSDEQFF. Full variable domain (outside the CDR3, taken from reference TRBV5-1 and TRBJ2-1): KAGVTQTPRYLIKTRGQQVTLSCSPISGHRSVSWYQQTPGQGLQFLFEYFSETQRNKGNFPGRFSGRQFSNSRSEMNVSTLELGDSALYLCASSLSDEQFFGPGTRLTVL.

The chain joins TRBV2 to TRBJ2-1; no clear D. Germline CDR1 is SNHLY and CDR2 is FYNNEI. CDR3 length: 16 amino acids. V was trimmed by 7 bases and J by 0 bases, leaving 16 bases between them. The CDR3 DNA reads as TGTGCCAGCACCCTCCTGCTAGAAATCTCCTACAATGAGCAGTTCTTC. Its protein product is CASTLLLEISYNEQFF.

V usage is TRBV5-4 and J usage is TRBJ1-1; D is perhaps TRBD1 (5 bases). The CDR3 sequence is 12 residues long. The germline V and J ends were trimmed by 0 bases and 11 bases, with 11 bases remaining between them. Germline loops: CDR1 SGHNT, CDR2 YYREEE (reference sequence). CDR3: CASSLDPGRAFF. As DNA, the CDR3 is TGTGCCAGCAGCTTGGATCCAGGGCGGGCTTTCTTT.

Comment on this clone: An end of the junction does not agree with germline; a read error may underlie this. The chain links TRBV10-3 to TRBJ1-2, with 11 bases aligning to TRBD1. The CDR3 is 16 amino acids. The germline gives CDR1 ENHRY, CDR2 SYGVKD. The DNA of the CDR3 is TGTGCCACCAGTCCAACCCCGGACAGGGGGCCGGAGGGCTACACCTTC. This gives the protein CATSPTPDRGPEGYTF.

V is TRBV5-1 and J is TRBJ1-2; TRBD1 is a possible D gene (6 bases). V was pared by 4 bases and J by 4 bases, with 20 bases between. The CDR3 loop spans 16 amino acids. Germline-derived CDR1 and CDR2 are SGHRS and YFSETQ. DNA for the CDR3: TGCGCCAGCAGCCCCTCGACAGGTTCGCCTTCCTATGGCTACACCTTC. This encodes CASSPSTGSPSYGYTF.

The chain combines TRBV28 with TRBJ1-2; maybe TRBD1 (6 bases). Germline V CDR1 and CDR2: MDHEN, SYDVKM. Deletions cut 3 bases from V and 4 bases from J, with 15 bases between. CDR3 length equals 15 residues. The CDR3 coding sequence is TGTGCCAGCAGTTTTATGAGCACAGGGCGCTATGGCTACACCTTC. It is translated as CASSFMSTGRYGYTF.

Here the CDR3 reads CASSQYMSYTF. Here the CDR3 DNA reads TGTGCCAGCAGCCAGTACATGAGCTACACCTTC. The rearrangement links TRBV5-6 to TRBJ1-2; D is undetermined. V was clipped by 4 bases and J by 9 bases, with 10 bases between them. The CDR3 loop spans 11 amino acids. Germline V gene data show CDR1 as SGHDT and CDR2 as YYEEEE.

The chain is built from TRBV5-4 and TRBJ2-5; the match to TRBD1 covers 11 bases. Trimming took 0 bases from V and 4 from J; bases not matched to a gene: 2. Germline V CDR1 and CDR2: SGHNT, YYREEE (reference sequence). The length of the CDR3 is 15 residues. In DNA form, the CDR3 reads TGTGCCAGCAGCTTGGGGACAGGGGGCCTAGAGACCCAGTACTTC. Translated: CASSLGTGGLETQYF.

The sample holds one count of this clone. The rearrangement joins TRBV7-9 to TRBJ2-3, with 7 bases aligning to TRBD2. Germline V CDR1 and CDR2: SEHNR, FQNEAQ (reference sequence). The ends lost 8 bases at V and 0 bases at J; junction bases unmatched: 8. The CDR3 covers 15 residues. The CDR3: CASGPAGSSTDTQYF. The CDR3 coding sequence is TGTGCCAGCGGCCCAGCGGGGAGTAGCACAGATACGCAGTATTTT.